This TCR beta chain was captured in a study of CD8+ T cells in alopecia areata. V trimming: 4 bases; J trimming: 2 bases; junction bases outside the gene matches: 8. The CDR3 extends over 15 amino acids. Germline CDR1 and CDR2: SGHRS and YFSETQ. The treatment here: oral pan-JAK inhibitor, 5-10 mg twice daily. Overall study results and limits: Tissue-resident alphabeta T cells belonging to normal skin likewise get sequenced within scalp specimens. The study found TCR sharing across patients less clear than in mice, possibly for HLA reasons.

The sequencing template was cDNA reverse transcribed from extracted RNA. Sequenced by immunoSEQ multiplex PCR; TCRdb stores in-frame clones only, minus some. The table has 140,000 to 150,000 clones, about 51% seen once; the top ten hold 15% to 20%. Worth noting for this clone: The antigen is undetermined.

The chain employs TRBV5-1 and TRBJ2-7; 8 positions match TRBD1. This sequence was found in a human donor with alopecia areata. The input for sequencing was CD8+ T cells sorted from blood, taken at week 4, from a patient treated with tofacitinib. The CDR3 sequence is CASSPRTGRPYEQYF. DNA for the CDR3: TGCGCCAGCAGCCCAAGGACAGGGCGCCCCTACGAGCAGTACTTC. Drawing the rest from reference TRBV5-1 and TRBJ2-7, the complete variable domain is KAGVTQTPRYLIKTRGQQVTLSCSPISGHRSVSWYQQTPGQGLQFLFEYFSETQRNKGNFPGRFSGRQFSNSRSEMNVSTLELGDSALYLCASSPRTGRPYEQYFGPGTRLTVT.